These T cell receptor beta chains were read from a single sample in a study of T cells after yellow fever vaccination. Each CDR3 protein gets one entry after TCRdb re-called the 5' RACE reads with MiXCR. Here the sample spans 300,000 to 400,000 distinct CDR3 sequences, 8.7% being singletons. Sequenced material: PBMCs, taken on the day of the first yellow fever vaccination. These receptors were obtained from a man between 18 and 35 years old who received the YFV17D yellow fever vaccine. Both conserved end residues are trimmed from each CDR3. Each record gives: clone size, J gene, V gene, CDR3 protein. Clone size is not always given. Where it is, it says once, few, many or a class for expanded clones.

clone_size: few; j_call: TRBJ2-1; v_call: TRBV5-1; cdr3_aa: ASSLGPTSGGTNEQF
clone_size: -; j_call: TRBJ1-6; v_call: TRBV5-1; cdr3_aa: DSKEGKPSMRNSPLH
clone_size: -; j_call: TRBJ1-5; v_call: TRBV6-1; cdr3_aa: ASSDTPGQSSNQPQH
clone_size: many; j_call: TRBJ2-1; v_call: TRBV12-3/TRBV12-4; cdr3_aa: ASSDSGGQYNEQF
clone_size: few; j_call: TRBJ2-1; v_call: TRBV4-2; cdr3_aa: ASLSFKDGLHRRVNEQF
clone_size: few; j_call: TRBJ1-5; v_call: TRBV7-2; cdr3_aa: ASSFSVAPSNQPQH
clone_size: few; j_call: TRBJ1-6; v_call: TRBV9; cdr3_aa: ASSVTDTNSPLH
clone_size: -; j_call: TRBJ2-1; v_call: TRBV10-3; cdr3_aa: AMSESASGFYNEQF
clone_size: -; j_call: TRBJ1-6; v_call: TRBV29-1; cdr3_aa: SARDGDYSPLH
clone_size: -; j_call: TRBJ2-1; v_call: TRBV6-4; cdr3_aa: ACYRDSSLAGVPIRSYNEQF
clone_size: -; j_call: TRBJ1-2; v_call: TRBV6-6; cdr3_aa: ASSDSEYYGYT
clone_size: -; j_call: TRBJ2-3; v_call: TRBV4-1; cdr3_aa: ASSHAGTRGGDDTQY
clone_size: many; j_call: TRBJ1-3; v_call: TRBV4-1; cdr3_aa: ASSQNPPPSGNTIY
clone_size: few; j_call: TRBJ1-3; v_call: TRBV12-3/TRBV12-4; cdr3_aa: ASSLWASLDTIY
clone_size: -; j_call: TRBJ1-3; v_call: TRBV14; cdr3_aa: ASSHPGGHSGNTIY
clone_size: few; j_call: TRBJ2-3; v_call: TRBV6-1; cdr3_aa: ASTHRGVTDTQY
clone_size: -; j_call: TRBJ2-1; v_call: TRBV5-1; cdr3_aa: ASSLAGYGGGLDNEQF
clone_size: -; j_call: TRBJ1-2; v_call: TRBV2; cdr3_aa: ASSGQGADYGYT
clone_size: few; j_call: TRBJ2-2; v_call: TRBV5-1; cdr3_aa: ASSLDMGITGELF
clone_size: -; j_call: TRBJ2-5; v_call: TRBV11-2; cdr3_aa: ASSLGGRAQETQY
clone_size: few; j_call: TRBJ2-3; v_call: TRBV6-2/TRBV6-3; cdr3_aa: ASSYWETGAPV
clone_size: few; j_call: TRBJ2-3; v_call: TRBV20-1; cdr3_aa: SAKLAGGSDTQY
clone_size: -; j_call: TRBJ1-3; v_call: TRBV6-1; cdr3_aa: ASSRQGRNTIY
clone_size: -; j_call: TRBJ2-1; v_call: TRBV5-1; cdr3_aa: ASKRLAGTGNEQF
clone_size: -; j_call: TRBJ2-2; v_call: TRBV12-3/TRBV12-4; cdr3_aa: ASSLSGWTGELF
clone_size: -; j_call: TRBJ2-6; v_call: TRBV5-1; cdr3_aa: ASSLSTTLSGANVLT
clone_size: many; j_call: TRBJ1-1; v_call: TRBV20-1; cdr3_aa: SALGGAGTEAF
clone_size: few; j_call: TRBJ1-3; v_call: TRBV7-9; cdr3_aa: ASSLMGYGDTIY
clone_size: few; j_call: TRBJ2-7; v_call: TRBV13; cdr3_aa: ASSIGDYEQY
clone_size: -; j_call: TRBJ1-4; v_call: TRBV7-2; cdr3_aa: ASSSGQATNEKLF
clone_size: many; j_call: TRBJ1-6; v_call: TRBV7-3; cdr3_aa: ASTTGTGSPLH
clone_size: few; j_call: TRBJ2-3; v_call: TRBV9; cdr3_aa: ASSMGLAGTTDTQY
clone_size: -; j_call: TRBJ2-1; v_call: TRBV19; cdr3_aa: ASTLGGSSYNEQF
clone_size: few; j_call: TRBJ1-1; v_call: TRBV5-1; cdr3_aa: ASSSRGQRGNEAF
clone_size: few; j_call: TRBJ1-1; v_call: TRBV4-3; cdr3_aa: ASSQEVTHTEAF
clone_size: few; j_call: TRBJ2-5; v_call: TRBV7-9; cdr3_aa: ASSLALEDKETQY
clone_size: -; j_call: TRBJ1-5; v_call: TRBV7-2; cdr3_aa: ASSLWGAGNQPQH
clone_size: few; j_call: TRBJ1-4; v_call: TRBV5-6; cdr3_aa: ASSSGQGNEKLF
clone_size: few; j_call: TRBJ1-6; v_call: TRBV5-1; cdr3_aa: ASSPRFSDSPLH
clone_size: -; j_call: TRBJ2-7; v_call: TRBV14; cdr3_aa: ASSQGILRSEQY
clone_size: -; j_call: TRBJ2-3; v_call: TRBV5-6; cdr3_aa: ASGTGVIDTQY
clone_size: few; j_call: TRBJ2-3; v_call: TRBV9; cdr3_aa: ASSVVTHPRVSTDTQY
clone_size: -; j_call: TRBJ2-5; v_call: TRBV20-1; cdr3_aa: SAYRPDSEEY
clone_size: many; j_call: TRBJ2-1; v_call: TRBV14; cdr3_aa: ASSETTGRGISYNEQF
clone_size: few; j_call: TRBJ2-3; v_call: TRBV11-2; cdr3_aa: ASSLYLGGTGAPDTQY
clone_size: -; j_call: TRBJ2-7; v_call: TRBV5-8; cdr3_aa: ASSLQRYEQY
clone_size: -; j_call: TRBJ2-1; v_call: TRBV12-3/TRBV12-4; cdr3_aa: TSSLVGAGDRRRNEQF
clone_size: -; j_call: TRBJ1-2; v_call: TRBV2; cdr3_aa: ASSQDRGRYGYT
clone_size: many; j_call: TRBJ1-1; v_call: TRBV6-1; cdr3_aa: ASRLLTGGVTEAF
clone_size: -; j_call: TRBJ1-1; v_call: TRBV12-3/TRBV12-4; cdr3_aa: ASSSLYGQGNAIGDTEAF